The source of this TCR beta chain is a study of blood T cell repertoires in COVID-19. Study-wide context: COVID-19 samples from acute and convalescent phases originated in the United States, Italy and Spain.

TCRdb's table, derived via immunoSEQ multiplex PCR, lists solely in-frame clones and lacks some. The sample consists of fewer than 200,000 clones, roughly 85% of them appearing once. Trimming left V 7 bases short and J 0 bases short, with 18 bases between. The CDR3 runs to 16 residues. In germline, CDR1 is LNHDA, CDR2 SQIVND (reference sequence). The chain employs TRBV19 and TRBJ1-1; TRBD1 might be the D (6 bases). Sequencing input: peripheral blood. This TCR came from a human donor with acute or convalescent COVID-19. The donor label of this sample is uncertain. The DNA of the CDR3 is TGTGCCAGTAACTTTGGGAACAGACAGGTGAACACTGAAGCTTTCTTT. Amino acids: CASNFGNRQVNTEAFF.